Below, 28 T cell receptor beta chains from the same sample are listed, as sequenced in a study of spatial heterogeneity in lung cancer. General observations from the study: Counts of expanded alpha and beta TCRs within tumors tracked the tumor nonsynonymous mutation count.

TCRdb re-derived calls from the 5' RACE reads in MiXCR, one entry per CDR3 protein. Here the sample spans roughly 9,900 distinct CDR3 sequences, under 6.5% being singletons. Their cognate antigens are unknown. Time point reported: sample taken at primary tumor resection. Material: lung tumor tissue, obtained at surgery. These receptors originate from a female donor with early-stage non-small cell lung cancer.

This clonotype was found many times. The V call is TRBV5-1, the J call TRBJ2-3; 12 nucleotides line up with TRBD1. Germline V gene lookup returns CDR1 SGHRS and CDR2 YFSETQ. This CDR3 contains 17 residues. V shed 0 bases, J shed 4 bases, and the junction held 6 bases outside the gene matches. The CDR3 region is CASSLGPGTGGADTQYF. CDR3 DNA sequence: TGCGCCAGCAGCTTGGGACCCGGGACAGGGGGCGCAGATACGCAGTATTTT.

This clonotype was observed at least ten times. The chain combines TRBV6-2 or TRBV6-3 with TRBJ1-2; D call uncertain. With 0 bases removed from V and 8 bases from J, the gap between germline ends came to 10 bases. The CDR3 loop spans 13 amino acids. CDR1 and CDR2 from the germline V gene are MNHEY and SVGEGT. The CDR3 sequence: CASSYSGVPGYTF. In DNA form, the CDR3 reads TGTGCCAGCAGTTACTCCGGGGTGCCCGGCTACACCTTC.

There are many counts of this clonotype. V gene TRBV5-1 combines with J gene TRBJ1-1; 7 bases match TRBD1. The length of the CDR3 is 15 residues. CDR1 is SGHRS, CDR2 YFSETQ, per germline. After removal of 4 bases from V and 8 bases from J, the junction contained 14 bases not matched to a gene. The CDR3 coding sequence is TGCGCCAGCAGCCTAGTCATCTCCGGGACAGACGAAGCTTTCTTT. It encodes CASSLVISGTDEAFF.

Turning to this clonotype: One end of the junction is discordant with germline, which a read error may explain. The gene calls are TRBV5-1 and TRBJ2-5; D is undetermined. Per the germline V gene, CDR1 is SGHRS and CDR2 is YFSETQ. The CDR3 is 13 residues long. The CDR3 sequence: CASSLEIQGTQYF. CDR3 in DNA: TGCGCCAGCAGCTTGGAGATCCAAGGGACCCAGTACTTC.

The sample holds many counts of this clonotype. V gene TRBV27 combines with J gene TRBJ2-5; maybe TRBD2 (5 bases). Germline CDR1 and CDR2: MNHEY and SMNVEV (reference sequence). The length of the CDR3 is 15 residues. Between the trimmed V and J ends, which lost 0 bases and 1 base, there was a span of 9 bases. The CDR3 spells CASSLSFGIQETQYF. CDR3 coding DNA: TGTGCCAGCAGTTTATCCTTCGGGATCCAAGAGACCCAGTACTTC.

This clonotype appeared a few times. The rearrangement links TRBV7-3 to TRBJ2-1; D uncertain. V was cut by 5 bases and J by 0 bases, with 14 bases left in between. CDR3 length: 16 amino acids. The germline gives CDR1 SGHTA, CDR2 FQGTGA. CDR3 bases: TGTGCCAGCAGCGACCCGTTGAGAAGCTCCTACAATGAGCAGTTCTTC. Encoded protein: CASSDPLRSSYNEQFF.

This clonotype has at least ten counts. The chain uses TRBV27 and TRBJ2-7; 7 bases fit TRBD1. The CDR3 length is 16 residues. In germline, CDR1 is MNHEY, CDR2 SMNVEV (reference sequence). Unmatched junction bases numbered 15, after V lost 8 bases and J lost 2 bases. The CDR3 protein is CASSGQLTQSTYEQYF. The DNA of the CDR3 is TGTGCCAGCTCGGGACAGTTAACCCAATCCACCTACGAGCAGTACTTC.

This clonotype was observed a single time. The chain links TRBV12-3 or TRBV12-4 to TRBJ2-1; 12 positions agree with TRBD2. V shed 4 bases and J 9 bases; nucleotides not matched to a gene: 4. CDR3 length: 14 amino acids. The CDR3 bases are TGTGCCAGCAGTTCTAGCGGGAGGGCCGGTGAGCAGTTCTTC. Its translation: CASSSSGRAGEQFF.

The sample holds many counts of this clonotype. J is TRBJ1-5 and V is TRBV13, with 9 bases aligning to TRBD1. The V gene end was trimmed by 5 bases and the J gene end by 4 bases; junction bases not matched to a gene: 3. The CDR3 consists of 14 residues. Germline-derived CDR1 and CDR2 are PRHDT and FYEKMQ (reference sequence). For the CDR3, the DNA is TGTGCCAGCAGCCTGGGACAGGGTAATCAGCCCCAGCATTTT. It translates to CASSLGQGNQPQHF.

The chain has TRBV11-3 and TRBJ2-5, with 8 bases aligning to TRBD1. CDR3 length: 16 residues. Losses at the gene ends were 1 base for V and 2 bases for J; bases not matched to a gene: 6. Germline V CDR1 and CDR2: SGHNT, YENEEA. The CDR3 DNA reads TGTGCCAGCAGCTTAGGGCAGGGGGCGATGCAAGAGACCCAGTACTTC. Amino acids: CASSLGQGAMQETQYF.

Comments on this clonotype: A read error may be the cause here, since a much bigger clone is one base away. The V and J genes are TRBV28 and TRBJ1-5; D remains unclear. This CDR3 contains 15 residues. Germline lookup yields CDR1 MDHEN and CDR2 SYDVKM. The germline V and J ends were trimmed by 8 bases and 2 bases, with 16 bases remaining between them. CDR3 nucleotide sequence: TGTGCCAGCGCCATGTTGACAAGGGGCAATCAGCCCCAGCATTTT. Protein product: CASAMLTRGNQPQHF.

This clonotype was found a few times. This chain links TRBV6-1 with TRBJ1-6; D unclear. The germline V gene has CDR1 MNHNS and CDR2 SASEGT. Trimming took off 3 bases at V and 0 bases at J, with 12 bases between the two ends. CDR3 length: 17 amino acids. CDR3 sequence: CASSDTIRGSYNSPLHF. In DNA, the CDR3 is TGTGCCAGCAGTGACACCATCCGGGGCTCCTATAATTCACCCCTCCACTTT.

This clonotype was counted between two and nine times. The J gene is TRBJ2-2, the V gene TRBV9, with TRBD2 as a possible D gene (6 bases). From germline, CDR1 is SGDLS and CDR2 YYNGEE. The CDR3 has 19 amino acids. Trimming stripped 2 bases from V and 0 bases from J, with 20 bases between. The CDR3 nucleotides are TGTGCCAGCAGCGTGGGAGGTCGGCTCGACCCAGCGAACACCGGGGAGCTGTTTTTT. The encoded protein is CASSVGGRLDPANTGELFF.

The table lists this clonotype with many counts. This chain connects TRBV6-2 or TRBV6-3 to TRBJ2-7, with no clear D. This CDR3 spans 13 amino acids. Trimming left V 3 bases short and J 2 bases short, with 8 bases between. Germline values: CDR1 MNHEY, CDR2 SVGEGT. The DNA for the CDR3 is TGTGCCAGCAGTTATAACAGCCCCTACGAGCAGTACTTC. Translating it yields CASSYNSPYEQYF.

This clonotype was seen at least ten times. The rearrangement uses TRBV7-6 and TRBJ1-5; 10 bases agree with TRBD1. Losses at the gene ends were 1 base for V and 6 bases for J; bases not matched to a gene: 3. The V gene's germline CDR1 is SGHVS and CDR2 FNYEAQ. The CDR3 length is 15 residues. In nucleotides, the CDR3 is TGTGCCAGCAGCTTAGACGGGACAGGGGCTCAGCCCCAGCATTTT. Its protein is CASSLDGTGAQPQHF.

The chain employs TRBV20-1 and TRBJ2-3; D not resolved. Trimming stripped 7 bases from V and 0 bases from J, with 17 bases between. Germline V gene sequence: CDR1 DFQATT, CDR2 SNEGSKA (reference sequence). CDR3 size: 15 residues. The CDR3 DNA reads TGCAGTGTCAGTAGCTCAAGAACTAGCACAGATACGCAGTATTTT. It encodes CSVSSSRTSTDTQYF.

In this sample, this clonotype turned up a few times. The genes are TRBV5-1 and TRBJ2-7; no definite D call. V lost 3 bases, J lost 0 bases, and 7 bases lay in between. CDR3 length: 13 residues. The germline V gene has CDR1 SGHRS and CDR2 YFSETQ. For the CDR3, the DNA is TGCGCCAGCAGCTCCCCGTTCTCCTACGAGCAGTACGTC. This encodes CASSSPFSYEQYV.

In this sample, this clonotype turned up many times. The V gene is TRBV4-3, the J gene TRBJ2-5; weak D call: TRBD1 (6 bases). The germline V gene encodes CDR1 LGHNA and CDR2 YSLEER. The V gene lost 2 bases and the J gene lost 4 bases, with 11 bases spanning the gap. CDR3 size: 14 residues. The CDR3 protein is CASSQLQGAETQYF. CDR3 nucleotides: TGCGCCAGCAGCCAATTACAGGGAGCAGAGACCCAGTACTTC.

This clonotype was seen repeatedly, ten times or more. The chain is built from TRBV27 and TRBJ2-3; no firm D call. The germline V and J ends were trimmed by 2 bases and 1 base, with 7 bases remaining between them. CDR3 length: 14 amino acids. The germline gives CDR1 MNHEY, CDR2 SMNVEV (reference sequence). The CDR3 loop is CASSLVVRTDTQYF. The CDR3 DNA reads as TGTGCCAGCAGTTTAGTAGTTCGCACAGATACGCAGTATTTT.

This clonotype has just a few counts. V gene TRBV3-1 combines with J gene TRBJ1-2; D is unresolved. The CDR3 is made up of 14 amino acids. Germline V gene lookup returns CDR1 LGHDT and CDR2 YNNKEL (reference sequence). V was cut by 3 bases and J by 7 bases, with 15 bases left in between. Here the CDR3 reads CASSQPNGRRGYTF. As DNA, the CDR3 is TGTGCCAGCAGCCAGCCTAATGGACGGCGTGGCTACACCTTC. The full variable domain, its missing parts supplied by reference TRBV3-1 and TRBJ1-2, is DTAVSQTPKYLVTQMGNDKSIKCEQNLGHDTMYWYKQDSKKFLKIMFSYNNKELIINETVPNRFSPKSPDKAHLNLHINSLELGDSAVYFCASSQPNGRRGYTFGSGTRLTVV.

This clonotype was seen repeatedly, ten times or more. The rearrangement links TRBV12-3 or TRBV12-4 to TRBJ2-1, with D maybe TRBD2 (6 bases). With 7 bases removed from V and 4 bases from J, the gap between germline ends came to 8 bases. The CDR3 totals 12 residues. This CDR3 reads CASTAGYNEQFF. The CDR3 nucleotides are TGTGCCAGCACGGCGGGATACAATGAGCAGTTCTTC.

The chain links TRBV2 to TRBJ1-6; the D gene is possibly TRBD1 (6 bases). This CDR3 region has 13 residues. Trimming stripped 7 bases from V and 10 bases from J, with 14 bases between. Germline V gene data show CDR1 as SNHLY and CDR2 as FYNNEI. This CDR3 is CASNQGLGSPLHF. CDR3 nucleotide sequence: TGTGCCAGCAACCAGGGGCTTGGGTCACCCCTCCACTTT.

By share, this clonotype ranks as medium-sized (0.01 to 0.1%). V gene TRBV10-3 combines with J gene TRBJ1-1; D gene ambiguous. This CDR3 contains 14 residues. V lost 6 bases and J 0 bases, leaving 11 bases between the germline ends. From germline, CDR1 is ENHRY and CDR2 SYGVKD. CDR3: CAIRASGLNTEAFF. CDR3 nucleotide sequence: TGTGCCATCAGGGCATCCGGGTTGAACACTGAAGCTTTCTTT.

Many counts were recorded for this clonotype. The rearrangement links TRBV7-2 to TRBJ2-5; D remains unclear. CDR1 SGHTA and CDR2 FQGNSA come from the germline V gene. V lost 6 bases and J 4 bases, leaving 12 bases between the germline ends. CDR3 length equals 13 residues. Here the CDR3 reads CASSRPQIETQYF. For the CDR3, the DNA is TGTGCCAGCAGTCGTCCTCAAATAGAGACCCAGTACTTC.

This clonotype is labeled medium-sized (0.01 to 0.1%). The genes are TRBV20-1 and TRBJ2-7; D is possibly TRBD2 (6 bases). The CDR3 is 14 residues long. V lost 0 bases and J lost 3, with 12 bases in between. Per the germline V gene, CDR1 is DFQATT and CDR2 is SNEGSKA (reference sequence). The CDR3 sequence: CSAREESGFYEQYV. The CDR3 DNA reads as TGCAGTGCTAGAGAGGAGAGCGGGTTCTACGAGCAGTACGTC.

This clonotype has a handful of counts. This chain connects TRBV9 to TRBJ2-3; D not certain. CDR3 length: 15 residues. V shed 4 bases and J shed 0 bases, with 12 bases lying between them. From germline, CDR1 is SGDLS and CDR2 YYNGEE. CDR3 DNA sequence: TGTGCCAGCAGCAACACCCAAGGGAGCACAGATACGCAGTATTTT. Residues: CASSNTQGSTDTQYF.

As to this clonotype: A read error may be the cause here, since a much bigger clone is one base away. CDR3 sequence (DNA): TGTGCCAGCAGTTTGAGGGGCCCCAATCAGCCCCGGCATTTT. Its protein is CASSLRGPNQPRHF. The rearrangement uses TRBV27 and TRBJ1-5, with D maybe TRBD1 (5 bases). The CDR3 is made up of 14 amino acids. Germline V gives CDR1 MNHEY, CDR2 SMNVEV (reference sequence).

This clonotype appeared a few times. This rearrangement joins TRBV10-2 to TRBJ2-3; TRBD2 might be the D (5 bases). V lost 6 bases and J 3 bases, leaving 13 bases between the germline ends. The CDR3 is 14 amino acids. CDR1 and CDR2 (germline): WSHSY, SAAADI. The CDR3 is CASSPNGGTDTQYF. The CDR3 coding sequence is TGCGCCAGCAGCCCTAATGGCGGGACAGATACGCAGTATTTT.